These 12 T cell receptor beta chains were all obtained from the same sample, sequenced in a study of blood T cell repertoires in COVID-19. Profiled with immunoSEQ multiplex PCR; TCRdb holds only in-frame clones, not every one. Found here are around 270,000 clones, around 86% of them singletons; the top ten hold roughly 5%. Specimen: peripheral blood. The receptor source for this set is a woman aged 60-75 years with COVID-19, enrolled during active disease.

The V call is TRBV29-1, the J call TRBJ2-1; 8 nucleotides match TRBD1. The CDR3 spans 14 residues. Germline CDR1 and CDR2: SQVTM and ANQGSEA. Germline trimming cut 5 bases from V and 7 bases from J; bases unmatched to any gene: 10. In DNA form, the CDR3 reads TGCAGCGTTCTAGGACAGGGAATGGGGAATGAGCAGTTCTTC. Translating it yields CSVLGQGMGNEQFF.

CDR3 protein: CASSVSGYTEAFF. In nucleotides, the CDR3 is TGTGCCAGCAGCGTGTCGGGATACACTGAAGCTTTCTTT. The chain links TRBV9 to TRBJ1-1; D unresolved. V lost 2 bases and J 3 bases, leaving 8 bases between the germline ends. The CDR3 is made up of 13 amino acids. The V gene's germline CDR1 is SGDLS and CDR2 YYNGEE.

The chain links TRBV24-1 to TRBJ2-3, with 8 bases lining up with TRBD2. J gave up 3 bases and V 3 bases, and 13 bases lay outside the gene matches. CDR3 length: 18 amino acids. Per the germline V gene, CDR1 is KGHDR and CDR2 is SFDVKD. CDR3 sequence: CATSDLSSGGTVTDTQYF. The CDR3 DNA reads as TGTGCCACCAGTGATCTCTCCTCGGGAGGGACCGTGACAGATACGCAGTATTTT.

This chain joins TRBV21-1 and TRBJ1-5; TRBD1, as called in the table, went unchecked against the DNA. TRBV21-1 is an annotated pseudogene. The CDR3 totals 15 residues. CDR3 residues: CASSKATGNNQPQHF. The CDR3 bases are TGTGCCAGCAGCAAAGCGACAGGGAATAATCAGCCCCAGCATTTT.

The J gene is TRBJ2-2, the V gene TRBV5-4; TRBD2 agrees at 7 bases. V gave up 4 bases and J gave up 6 bases; unmatched junction bases: 12. This CDR3 spans 16 amino acids. CDR1 is SGHNT, CDR2 YYREEE, per germline (reference sequence). The chain's CDR3 is CASSRPAGVGSGELFF. The CDR3 region has the DNA TGTGCCAGCAGCCGTCCGGCGGGAGTCGGTTCCGGGGAGCTGTTTTTT.

The chain couples TRBV28 to TRBJ2-7, with D tentatively TRBD1 (6 bases). Germline CDR1 and CDR2: MDHEN and SYDVKM. V lost 2 bases to trimming and J lost 3 bases, with 20 bases between them. The CDR3 spans 17 residues. CDR3 bases: TGTGCCAGCAGTTTACCCCCCGCCAGGGGAAGGAACTACGAGCAGTACTTC. Translating it yields CASSLPPARGRNYEQYF.

The chain combines TRBV28 with TRBJ1-5, with TRBD1 matching 12 bases. The trim removed 7 bases at V and 2 bases at J, leaving 12 bases unmatched. There are 18 residues in the CDR3. The germline V gene encodes CDR1 MDHEN and CDR2 SYDVKM. The CDR3 bases are TGTGCCAGCACCAAATCCCGGGGACAGGGGGCGCGCAATCAGCCCCAGCATTTT. The encoded protein is CASTKSRGQGARNQPQHF.

To note about this clone: The same CDR3 can be traced to other DNA sequences in this sample. This chain joins TRBV30 and TRBJ1-1; TRBD1 might be the D (5 bases). V was clipped by 3 bases and J by 2 bases, with 13 bases between them. The CDR3 has 14 residues. Germline CDR1 reads GTSNPN; CDR2 reads SVGIG (reference sequence). This CDR3 reads CAWSARGGNTEAFF. The CDR3 region has the DNA TGTGCCTGGAGCGCCCGGGGGGGTAACACTGAAGCTTTCTTT.

The chain joins TRBV24-1 to TRBJ2-3; 8 bases fit TRBD1. The J segment lost 3 bases and the V segment lost 5 bases, leaving 9 bases of the junction unmatched. Germline V gene data show CDR1 as KGHDR and CDR2 as SFDVKD. The CDR3 runs 16 residues. The CDR3 sequence: CATSGTGGRSTDTQYF. The CDR3 DNA reads as TGTGCCACCAGTGGCACAGGGGGGAGGAGTACAGATACGCAGTATTTT.

The gene calls are TRBV6-2 or TRBV6-3 and TRBJ2-1, with 9 bases fitting TRBD2. The V segment lost 6 bases and the J segment 3 bases; nucleotides outside the gene matches: 9. CDR1 MNHEY and CDR2 SVGEGT come from the germline V gene. The CDR3 length is 16 residues. The CDR3 DNA reads as TGTGCCAGCAGCTCCCCTTTGACTAGCGGCTACAATGAGCAGTTCTTC. Amino acids: CASSSPLTSGYNEQFF.

J is TRBJ1-2 and V is TRBV19, with TRBD1 matching over 7 bases. Germline V gene sequence: CDR1 LNHDA, CDR2 SQIVND (reference sequence). V gave up 10 bases and J gave up 11 bases; unmatched junction bases: 19. The length of the CDR3 is 14 residues. CDR3 nucleotides: TGTGCCACCGGCGGGAGGGGGCAATTCCCCCGGTACACCTTC. Translating it yields CATGGRGQFPRYTF.

The CDR3 sequence: CASSPRRGNTEAFF. As DNA, the CDR3 is TGCGCCAGCAGTCCACGGCGGGGGAACACTGAAGCTTTCTTT. V and J are TRBV23-1 and TRBJ1-1; D not resolved. TRBV23-1 is filed as an ORF, its function uncertain. V gave up 4 bases and J gave up 1 base, with 10 bases separating them. This CDR3 comprises 14 residues.